The entry below describes one T cell receptor beta chain. Its antigen is not identified. Other DNA sequences in this sample translate to the same CDR3. The CDR3 length is 14 residues. V was cut by 0 bases and J by 0 bases, with 5 bases left in between. Germline V gene lookup returns CDR1 KGHSH and CDR2 LQKENI. The data derive from a study of human versus mouse CDR3 diversity and MHC coevolution. Study at large: Samples had between roughly 5.5 x 10^6 and 1.6 x 10^7 valid reads.

Profiling relied on immunoSEQ multiplex PCR, and the TCRdb table lists in-frame clones only, not all of them. Here the sample spans tens of thousands of clones, 85% to 95% being singletons. Study findings and constraints: Human CDR3s averaged more deletions and insertions than mouse CDR3s. iCHAO1 estimated the human TCR beta repertoire at some 1.7 million clonotypes.

This chain uses TRBV18 with TRBJ1-1; no firm D call. Sequencing was done on a sample of naive CD4+ T cells from blood. The subset denotes: CD45RO-negative CD62L-positive naive CD4 T cells. This clonotype originated in a person aged 30-70 years in good health. The DNA of the CDR3 is TGTGCCAGCTCACCACCGAGCGTGAACACTGAAGCTTTCTTT. This gives the protein CASSPPSVNTEAFF.